One and the same sample provided the 30 T cell receptor beta chains below, sequenced in a study of response to subunit inactivated influenza vaccine. TCRdb re-called the RT-PCR reads through MiXCR, storing one row per CDR3 protein. The sample contains around 480,000 distinct CDR3 sequences, 9.5% to 12% of which appear only once. Sequencing used PBMCs from blood, obtained 45 days after vaccination. These receptor sequences come from a man aged 45 to 65 who received an inactivated influenza vaccine.

This clonotype was counted a few times. Sequence at one end of the junction differs from germline and may be a read error. In DNA form, the CDR3 reads TGCAGTGCGAGAGGGGCAGCCAAAAACATTCAGTACTTC. It translates to CSARGAAKNIQYF. The chain carries TRBV20-1 and TRBJ2-4; the D gene could be TRBD1 or TRBD2 (5 bases each). The CDR3 is 13 amino acids. The germline CDR1 and CDR2 sequences are DFQATT and SNEGSKA (reference sequence).

The chain joins TRBV20-1 to TRBJ2-1; 8 bases are a match to TRBD2. V was pared by 2 bases and J by 7 bases, with 7 bases of the junction left unmatched. This CDR3 is built from 14 residues. The germline CDR1 and CDR2 sequences are DFQATT and SNEGSKA (reference sequence). CDR3 in amino acids: CSARWLAGENEQFF. The CDR3 DNA is TGCAGTGCTAGATGGCTAGCGGGCGAGAATGAGCAGTTCTTC.

The sample holds a few counts of this clonotype. The CDR3 nucleotides read TGCGCCAGCAGTGCTATCGGGGGGACCGGGGAGCTGTTTTTT. This codes for CASSAIGGTGELFF. The V and J genes are TRBV10-1 and TRBJ2-2; 7 bases align to TRBD2. The CDR3 is made up of 14 amino acids. Germline lookup yields CDR1 WNHNN and CDR2 SYGVQD (reference sequence). V lost 4 bases, J lost 5 bases, and 4 bases stayed unmatched.

The table lists this clonotype with many counts. The rearrangement links TRBV12-3 or TRBV12-4 to TRBJ2-7; D is unresolved. The CDR3 spans 16 residues. Trimming removed 2 bases at V and 0 bases at J, with 14 bases between. The chain's CDR3 is CASSLLQPRSSYEQYF. The CDR3 bases are TGTGCCAGCAGTTTATTGCAGCCCCGGAGCTCCTACGAGCAGTACTTC.

This clonotype appeared many times. The chain recombines TRBV14 with TRBJ2-5, with 7 bases identical to TRBD1. This CDR3 region has 13 residues. With V trimmed by 5 bases and J by 6 bases, 6 bases remained unmatched. The germline gives CDR1 SGHDN, CDR2 FVKESK. The chain's CDR3 is CASSDRQGKTQYF. DNA of the CDR3: TGTGCCAGCAGCGATCGACAGGGAAAGACCCAGTACTTC.

This clonotype was counted a few times. The V gene is TRBV6-5, the J gene TRBJ2-5, with 8 bases identical to TRBD1. This CDR3 has 15 residues. Germline V gives CDR1 MNHEY, CDR2 SVGAGI. V was clipped by 2 bases and J by 1 base; unmatched bases: 3. CDR3: CASSYRDRTQETQYF. DNA for the CDR3: TGTGCCAGCAGTTACCGGGACAGGACCCAAGAGACCCAGTACTTC.

This clonotype has a handful of counts. The rearrangement links TRBV20-1 to TRBJ2-3; TRBD2 agrees at 7 bases. This CDR3 region has 17 residues. With V trimmed by 2 bases and J by 1 base, 12 bases remained unmatched. CDR1 DFQATT and CDR2 SNEGSKA come from the germline V gene (reference sequence). The CDR3 sequence: CSARTYGTAGGTDTQYF. CDR3 sequence (DNA): TGCAGTGCTAGAACATACGGGACCGCGGGGGGCACAGATACGCAGTATTTT.

This clonotype was detected ten times or more. V and J are TRBV20-1 and TRBJ2-7, with D perhaps TRBD2 (7 bases). V was pared by 8 bases and J by 2 bases, with 16 bases between. The CDR3 contains 13 residues. Germline CDR1 and CDR2: DFQATT and SNEGSKA (reference sequence). The CDR3 loop reads CSPQEGGPYEQYF. As DNA, the CDR3 is TGCAGTCCACAGGAGGGGGGGCCCTACGAGCAGTACTTC.

This clonotype was recorded many times. The V gene is TRBV5-1, the J gene TRBJ2-7, with 10 bases fitting TRBD1. Per the germline V gene, CDR1 is SGHRS and CDR2 is YFSETQ. With V trimmed by 2 bases and J by 2 bases, 1 base remained unmatched. The CDR3 spans 14 residues. For the CDR3, the DNA is TGCGCCAGCAGCTTCGACAGGGGGCCCTACGAGCAGTACTTC. Translating gives CASSFDRGPYEQYF.

This chain connects TRBV20-1 to TRBJ2-3, with TRBD2 matching 10 bases. The germline V gene has CDR1 DFQATT and CDR2 SNEGSKA (reference sequence). J gave up 4 bases and V 5 bases, and 12 bases lay outside the gene matches. The CDR3 has 16 residues. DNA for the CDR3: TGCAGTGCTTCAGCTCAAGCGGGGGGGCTCGCAGATACGCAGTATTTT. It yields the protein CSASAQAGGLADTQYF.

This clonotype has a handful of counts. V is TRBV6-2 or TRBV6-3 and J is TRBJ1-5, with 10 bases identical to TRBD1. Germline assignment: CDR1 MNHEY and CDR2 SVGEGT. The CDR3 is 14 residues long. V trimming: 5 bases; J trimming: 9 bases; junction bases outside the gene matches: 7. The DNA for the CDR3 is TGTGCCAGCAGTACCGGGACAGGGGATCTGCCCCAGCATTTT. Amino acids: CASSTGTGDLPQHF.

The sample holds a few counts of this clonotype. The J gene is TRBJ2-7, the V gene TRBV10-3; D ambiguous. Germline-derived CDR1 and CDR2 are ENHRY and SYGVKD. The V end was cut by 3 bases, the J end by 1 base, with 10 bases between. The CDR3 is 14 amino acids. The CDR3 DNA sequence: TGTGCCATCAGTGACCTCGTGGATTCCTACGAGCAGTACTTC. Encoded protein: CAISDLVDSYEQYF.

This clonotype was recorded at least ten times. As DNA, the CDR3 is TGTGCCAGCAGTTTGGGGGGGTTCCAAAACATTCAGTACTTC. Its translation is CASSLGGFQNIQYF. This rearrangement joins TRBV12-3 or TRBV12-4 to TRBJ2-4; 7 nucleotides line up with TRBD2. The CDR3 sequence is 14 residues long. V shed 3 bases and J 5 bases; nucleotides not matched to a gene: 4.

This clonotype was counted ten times or more. CDR3 protein: CATSDPGPQVGETQYF. CDR3 nucleotides: TGTGCCACCAGTGATCCGGGACCGCAAGTCGGGGAGACCCAGTACTTC. V and J are TRBV24-1 and TRBJ2-5; tentatively, D is TRBD1 or TRBD2 (5 bases each). Per the germline V gene, CDR1 is KGHDR and CDR2 is SFDVKD. The CDR3 is made up of 16 amino acids. The V and J ends lost 3 bases and 5 bases respectively, with 18 bases between them.

The V call is TRBV6-1, the J call TRBJ2-2; 7 bases match TRBD2. The CDR3 length is 16 residues. Germline V gene sequence: CDR1 MNHNS, CDR2 SASEGT. Losses at the gene ends were 6 bases for V and 1 base for J; bases not matched to a gene: 8. This CDR3 is CASRGWEGKNTGELFF. The CDR3 DNA sequence: TGTGCCAGCAGAGGGTGGGAGGGGAAGAACACCGGGGAGCTGTTTTTT.

This clonotype was found a few times. This chain uses TRBV28 with TRBJ2-2; 7 nucleotides match TRBD2. CDR1 is MDHEN, CDR2 SYDVKM, per germline. The CDR3 loop spans 16 amino acids. The ends lost 1 base at V and 2 bases at J; junction bases unmatched: 4. CDR3 coding DNA: TGTGCCAGCAGTTTATATCGGGACTACAACACCGGGGAGCTGTTTTTT. Protein: CASSLYRDYNTGELFF.

This clonotype occurred a few times. The chain carries TRBV20-1 and TRBJ2-4, with D possibly matching TRBD2 (6 bases). This CDR3 is built from 14 residues. Germline CDR1 is DFQATT and CDR2 is SNEGSKA (reference sequence). The V end lost 5 bases, the J end lost 6 bases, and 17 bases lay between the germline ends. DNA for the CDR3: TGCAGTGCTCCAACCGGGACTTCGCGAAACATTCAGTACTTC. Its translation: CSAPTGTSRNIQYF.

The V and J genes are TRBV5-1 and TRBJ2-3; D is undetermined. V was shortened by 4 bases and J by 5 bases, with 8 bases between the two germline ends. Per germline, CDR1 SGHRS and CDR2 YFSETQ. The CDR3 spans 12 residues. CDR3: CASSQTVDTQYF. The DNA for the CDR3 is TGCGCCAGCAGCCAAACAGTAGATACGCAGTATTTT.

The CDR3 sequence: CASSPAGTGWHEQFF. The DNA of the CDR3 is TGTGCCAGCAGCCCCGCCGGGACAGGTTGGCATGAGCAGTTCTTC. The chain has TRBV9 and TRBJ2-1; 8 bases are shared with TRBD1. V was pared by 4 bases and J by 8 bases, with 11 bases of the junction left unmatched. Germline V lookup: CDR1 SGDLS, CDR2 YYNGEE. There are 15 residues in the CDR3.

The V and J genes are TRBV11-2 and TRBJ2-2; D uncertain. The CDR3 runs to 19 residues. The V end was cut by 3 bases, the J end by 2 bases, with 22 bases between. Looked up from germline, CDR1 is SGHAT and CDR2 is FQNNGV. For the CDR3, the DNA is TGTGCCAGCAGCTTTGTTGGGCTCTCTACTCTGGGAAACACCGGGGAGCTGTTTTTT. This translates into CASSFVGLSTLGNTGELFF. Drawing the rest from reference TRBV11-2 and TRBJ2-2, the complete variable domain is EAGVAQSPRYKIIEKRQSVAFWCNPISGHATLYWYQQILGQGPKLLIQFQNNGVVDDSQLPKDRFSAERLKGVDSTLKIQPAKLEDSAVYLCASSFVGLSTLGNTGELFFGEGSRLTVL.

The rearrangement uses TRBV7-2 and TRBJ2-1; TRBD1 agrees at 7 bases. V was clipped by 4 bases and J by 3 bases; unmatched bases: 3. This CDR3 is built from 14 residues. Per germline, CDR1 SGHTA and CDR2 FQGNSA. The CDR3 protein is CASSSRQGYNEQFF. The CDR3 DNA reads TGTGCCAGCAGCTCCCGACAGGGCTACAATGAGCAGTTCTTC.

In this sample, this clonotype turned up a few times. The chain uses TRBV12-3 or TRBV12-4 and TRBJ2-3, with 11 nucleotides matching TRBD2. The V gene end was trimmed by 8 bases and the J gene end by 4 bases; junction bases not matched to a gene: 11. The CDR3 spans 16 residues. The CDR3 reads CASGLAGGLTADTQYF. CDR3 nucleotides: TGTGCCAGCGGTCTAGCGGGAGGTTTGACCGCAGATACGCAGTATTTT.

A note on this clonotype: A read error may explain this, as a much larger clone is one base away. The chain has TRBV12-3 or TRBV12-4 and TRBJ2-2, with 7 bases aligning to TRBD1. V lost 4 bases and J lost 6; bases outside the gene matches: 2. CDR3 length equals 13 residues. DNA of the CDR3: TGTGCCAGCAGTTCAGGGGGTCCCGGGGAGCTGTTTTTT. This sequence encodes CASSSGGPGELFF.

This chain uses TRBV7-2 with TRBJ2-7; perhaps TRBD2 as D (5 bases). The germline gives CDR1 SGHTA, CDR2 FQGNSA. With 1 base removed from V and 6 bases from J, the gap between germline ends came to 13 bases. This CDR3 is built from 14 residues. CDR3 nucleotide sequence: TGTGCCAGCAGCTTAGTAGTTGGGAGTGGCGAGCAGTACTTC. Its translation is CASSLVVGSGEQYF.

The J gene is TRBJ2-7, the V gene TRBV10-1; TRBD2 matches 11 bases. V lost 2 bases and J lost 6; bases outside the gene matches: 27. Germline V gene lookup returns CDR1 WNHNN and CDR2 SYGVQD (reference sequence). There are 22 residues in the CDR3. CDR3 sequence: CASSEKVSGRAINRTRDSEQYF. DNA for the CDR3: TGCGCCAGCAGTGAGAAGGTTAGCGGGAGGGCAATCAACCGAACCAGGGACAGCGAGCAGTACTTC.

This chain links TRBV13 with TRBJ2-7, with D maybe TRBD2 (6 bases). Trimming left V 5 bases short and J 5 bases short, with 16 bases between. The V gene's germline CDR1 is PRHDT and CDR2 FYEKMQ (reference sequence). The CDR3 is 14 residues long. CDR3 DNA sequence: TGTGCCAGCAGCGGAGGGAGTGAGGTCCACGAGCAGTACTTC. Protein sequence: CASSGGSEVHEQYF.

The chain links TRBV7-9 to TRBJ2-7; unclear D gene. This CDR3 has 15 amino acids. V was clipped by 0 bases and J by 3 bases, with 12 bases between them. Germline CDR1 reads SEHNR; CDR2 reads FQNEAQ (reference sequence). The CDR3 protein is CASSLAQTLDYEQYF. CDR3 DNA sequence: TGTGCCAGCAGCTTAGCCCAAACTCTAGACTACGAGCAGTACTTC.

This clonotype has only a few counts. The J gene is TRBJ2-3, the V gene TRBV6-5, with unresolved D. Germline CDR1 reads MNHEY; CDR2 reads SVGAGI. The CDR3 covers 16 residues. V was cut by 0 bases and J by 8 bases, with 18 bases left in between. The CDR3 nucleotides are TGTGCCAGCAGTTACTCCTTAGTACCGCGTCCATTTACGCAGTATTTT. It codes for CASSYSLVPRPFTQYF.

This clonotype was seen ten or more times. This chain links TRBV9 with TRBJ2-2; unclear D gene. There are 14 residues in the CDR3. In germline, CDR1 is SGDLS, CDR2 YYNGEE. The V end lost 0 bases, the J end lost 4 bases, and 7 bases lay between the germline ends. As DNA, the CDR3 is TGTGCCAGCAGCGTAGCTACCCCCACCGGGGAGCTGTTTTTT. Its protein is CASSVATPTGELFF.

This clonotype showed up many times. This chain links TRBV15 with TRBJ2-5; 7 bases are a match to TRBD2. Trimming at V came to 3 bases and at J to 4 bases, leaving 23 bases not matched to a gene. The CDR3 totals 20 residues. Germline assignment: CDR1 LNHNV and CDR2 YYDKDF (reference sequence). The CDR3 is CATSRDWLGEGGKRRETQYF. The CDR3 DNA sequence: TGTGCCACCAGCAGGGACTGGTTGGGGGAGGGTGGCAAGCGGAGAGAGACCCAGTACTTC.